This T cell receptor beta chain is drawn from a study of CD8 T cells in ankylosing spondylitis. The CDR3 has 12 amino acids. Trimming shortened V by 4 bases and J by 5 bases, and 9 bases separated the two germline ends. Germline V lookup: CDR1 SGHRS, CDR2 YFSETQ. TCRdb reprocessed the 5' RACE reads via MiXCR and lists one record per CDR3 protein. The data show around 90,000 distinct CDR3 sequences, around 25% seen once. This clonotype was sampled from a male donor with ankylosing spondylitis or in good health (not recorded which). Sequenced material: blood, either unsorted or a sorted T cell fraction (not recorded which). The chain links TRBV5-1 to TRBJ2-5; D unclear. The CDR3: CASSTNRETQYF. The CDR3 nucleotides are TGCGCCAGCAGCACCAATAGGGAGACCCAGTACTTC.